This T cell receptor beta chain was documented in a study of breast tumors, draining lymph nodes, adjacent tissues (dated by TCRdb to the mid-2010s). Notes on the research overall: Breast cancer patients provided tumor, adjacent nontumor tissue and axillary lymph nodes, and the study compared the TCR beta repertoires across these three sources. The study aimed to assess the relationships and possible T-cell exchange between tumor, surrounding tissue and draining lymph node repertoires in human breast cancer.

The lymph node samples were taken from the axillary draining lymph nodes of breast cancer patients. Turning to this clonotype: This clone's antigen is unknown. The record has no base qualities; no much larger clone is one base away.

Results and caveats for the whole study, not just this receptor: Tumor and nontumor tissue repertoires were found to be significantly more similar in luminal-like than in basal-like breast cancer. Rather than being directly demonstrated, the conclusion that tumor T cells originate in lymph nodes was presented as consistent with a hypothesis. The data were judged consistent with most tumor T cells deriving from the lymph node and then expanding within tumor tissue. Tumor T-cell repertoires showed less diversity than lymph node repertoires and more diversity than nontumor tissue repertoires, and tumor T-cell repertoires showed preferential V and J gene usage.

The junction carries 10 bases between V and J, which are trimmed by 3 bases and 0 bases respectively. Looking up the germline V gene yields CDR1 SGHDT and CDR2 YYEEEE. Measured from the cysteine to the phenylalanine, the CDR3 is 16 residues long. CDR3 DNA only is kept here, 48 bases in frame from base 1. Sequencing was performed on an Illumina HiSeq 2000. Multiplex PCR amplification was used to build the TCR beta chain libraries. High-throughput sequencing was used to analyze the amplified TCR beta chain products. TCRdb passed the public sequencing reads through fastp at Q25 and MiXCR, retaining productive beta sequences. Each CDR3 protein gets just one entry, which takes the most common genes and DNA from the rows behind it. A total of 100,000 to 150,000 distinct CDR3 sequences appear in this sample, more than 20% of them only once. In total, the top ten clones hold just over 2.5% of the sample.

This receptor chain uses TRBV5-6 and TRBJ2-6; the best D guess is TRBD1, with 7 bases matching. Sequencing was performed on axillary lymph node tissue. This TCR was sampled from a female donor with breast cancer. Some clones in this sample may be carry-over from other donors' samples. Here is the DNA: TGTGCCAGCAGCTCAGGGGGGTTCTCTGGGGCCAACGTCCTGACTTTC. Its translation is CASSSGGFSGANVLTF.